Listed below are T cell receptor beta chains from one sample, sequenced in a study of OX40 agonist ivuxolimab in advanced cancers. Repertoires were generated with immunoSEQ multiplex PCR, while TCRdb's copy carries only in-frame clones and drops some. Counted here are under 50,000 clones, about three quarters occurring once; the ten biggest clones make up about an eighth. The sequenced sample was CD4+ or CD8+ T cells sorted from blood, obtained in a trial of the OX40 agonist ivuxolimab. These receptors were collected from an adult with an advanced solid tumor such as melanoma, head and neck, liver or kidney cancer. Each CDR3 is given with its conserved first and last residue. Each record gives: D gene, clone size, V gene, J gene, CDR3 DNA, CDR3 protein. The D gene is left open where the match is weak. Clone size is shown for a subset of rows, as once, few, many or a class of expanded clone.

TRBD2	few	TRBV2	TRBJ2-7	TGTGCCCCCGGGGGGGCAGAAGAGCAGTACTTC	CAPGGAEEQYF
NA	once	TRBV5-1	TRBJ1-1	TGCGCCAGCAGCTTGGTAGGGACGGACACTGAAGCTTTCTTT	CASSLVGTDTEAFF
NA	NA	TRBV7-2	TRBJ1-2	TGTGCCAGCAGCCCGGACGGACCCTATGGCTACACCTTC	CASSPDGPYGYTF
NA	NA	TRBV5-6	TRBJ1-4	TGTGCCAGCAGCAACGCTGAGAGGGCGAATGAAAAACTGTTTTTT	CASSNAERANEKLFF
TRBD2	NA	TRBV4-3	TRBJ2-5	TGCGCCAGCAGCCAATCCCACCCGGGACTAGCGGGAGGTGGAGAGACCCAGTACTTC	CASSQSHPGLAGGGETQYF
TRBD1	NA	TRBV6-1	TRBJ2-6	TGTGCCAGCAAGACAGGGGGCGCCGGGGCCAACGTCCTGACTTTC	CASKTGGAGANVLTF
NA	NA	TRBV20-1	TRBJ2-7	TGCAGTGCTAGAGACCACCCCGAGCAGTACTTC	CSARDHPEQYF
TRBD1	NA	TRBV5-1	TRBJ1-4	TGCGCCAGCAGCTTGGGTCAGGGGGCCAATGAAAAACTGTTTTTT	CASSLGQGANEKLFF
TRBD2	NA	TRBV2	TRBJ2-3	TGTGCCAGCAGTCTAAGACTAGCGCGCTCCACAGATACGCAGTATTTT	CASSLRLARSTDTQYF
NA	NA	TRBV2	TRBJ2-7	TGTGCCAGCAGGGCCTACGAGCAGTACTTC	CASRAYEQYF
TRBD1	NA	TRBV11-2	TRBJ2-5	TGTGCCAGCAGCACCTCGGGCCGGACAGGCCAAGAGACCCAGTACTTC	CASSTSGRTGQETQYF
NA	NA	TRBV7-8	TRBJ2-2	TGTGCCAGCAGCTTACCCTACCTCGGGGAGCTGTTTTTT	CASSLPYLGELFF